These 14 T cell receptor beta chains came from one sample sequenced in a study of OX40 agonist ivuxolimab in advanced cancers. Profiling relied on immunoSEQ multiplex PCR, and the TCRdb table lists in-frame clones only, not all of them. This sample has tens of thousands of clones, with 90% to 95% found just once. The source material was CD4+ or CD8+ T cells sorted from blood, sampled in a trial of the OX40 agonist ivuxolimab. All receptors come from an adult with an advanced solid tumor such as melanoma, head and neck, liver or kidney cancer.

The V gene is TRBV27, the J gene TRBJ2-1, with 12 bases fitting TRBD2. Germline CDR1 is MNHEY and CDR2 is SMNVEV (reference sequence). V lost 2 bases, J lost 3 bases, and 2 bases stayed unmatched. This CDR3 comprises 16 residues. CDR3 DNA sequence: TGTGCCAGCAGTTTACTAGCGGGAGGGCACTACAATGAGCAGTTCTTC. Its protein is CASSLLAGGHYNEQFF.

CDR3 nucleotide sequence: TGTGCCAGCAGCCAGGGACAGGGACTCCAAGAGACCCAGTACTTC. Translated: CASSQGQGLQETQYF. V and J are TRBV6-5 and TRBJ2-5; 9 bases match TRBD1. CDR1 is MNHEY, CDR2 SVGAGI, per germline. The CDR3 has 15 amino acids. Trimming at V came to 6 bases and at J to 1 base, leaving 6 bases not matched to a gene.

This rearrangement joins TRBV7-2 to TRBJ1-1; D gene uncertain. CDR3 length: 15 residues. V was cut by 5 bases and J by 1 base, with 14 bases left in between. Germline-derived CDR1 and CDR2 are SGHTA and FQGNSA. This CDR3 reads CASSRLREGNTEAFF. Written as DNA, the CDR3 is TGTGCCAGCAGCCGCCTTAGGGAAGGGAACACTGAAGCTTTCTTT.

This chain links TRBV4-3 with TRBJ2-3; TRBD2 aligns across 14 bases. This CDR3 region has 15 residues. Germline loops: CDR1 LGHNA, CDR2 YSLEER. The J segment lost 6 bases and the V segment lost 1 base, leaving 0 bases of the junction unmatched. CDR3 loop: CASSQGTSGRDTQYF. The CDR3 DNA sequence: TGCGCCAGCAGCCAAGGGACTAGCGGGAGGGATACGCAGTATTTT.

The rearrangement links TRBV6-5 to TRBJ2-7; 7 bases fit TRBD1. J lost 4 bases, V lost 2 bases, and 8 bases had no gene match. Germline V gene sequence: CDR1 MNHEY, CDR2 SVGAGI. The CDR3 sequence is 15 residues long. CDR3 protein: CASSYHPGQSYEQYF. CDR3 nucleotide sequence: TGTGCCAGCAGTTACCACCCGGGACAGTCTTACGAGCAGTACTTC.

This chain joins TRBV5-1 and TRBJ1-6, with TRBD1 as a possible D gene (6 bases). The CDR3 covers 15 residues. From germline, CDR1 is SGHRS and CDR2 YFSETQ. The germline V and J ends were trimmed by 4 bases and 8 bases, with 16 bases remaining between them. This CDR3 reads CASSTGGAVYSPLHF. CDR3 sequence (DNA): TGCGCCAGCAGCACTGGGGGGGCGGTTTATTCACCCCTCCACTTT. Combining the CDR3 with reference TRBV5-1 and TRBJ1-6 gives the whole variable domain KAGVTQTPRYLIKTRGQQVTLSCSPISGHRSVSWYQQTPGQGLQFLFEYFSETQRNKGNFPGRFSGRQFSNSRSEMNVSTLELGDSALYLCASSTGGAVYSPLHFGNGTRLTVT.

The chain links TRBV20-1 to TRBJ2-7; no definite D call. This CDR3 has 10 amino acids. Germline V gene lookup returns CDR1 DFQATT and CDR2 SNEGSKA (reference sequence). V was shortened by 6 bases and J by 5 bases, with 8 bases between the two germline ends. CDR3 in DNA: TGCAGTGCCCTATATCACGAGCAGTACTTC. Encoded protein: CSALYHEQYF.

V gene TRBV4-1 combines with J gene TRBJ1-4, with D perhaps matching TRBD1 (5 bases). The CDR3 consists of 15 residues. Trimming pared 0 bases from V and 8 bases from J, leaving 13 bases between. CDR1 is MGHRA and CDR2 is YSYEKL in the germline V gene. CDR3 protein: CASSQDRALGEKLFF. The CDR3 coding sequence is TGCGCCAGCAGCCAAGACAGGGCCTTAGGGGAAAAACTGTTTTTT.

The chain links TRBV5-1 to TRBJ1-2; TRBD1 is a possible D gene (6 bases). CDR3 size: 16 residues. V lost 0 bases to trimming and J lost 7 bases, with 19 bases between them. Looked up from germline, CDR1 is SGHRS and CDR2 is YFSETQ. CDR3 residues: CASSLEGGIDSGGYTF. The CDR3 coding sequence is TGCGCCAGCAGCTTGGAAGGGGGTATCGACTCGGGTGGCTACACCTTC.

The gene calls are TRBV7-9 and TRBJ2-7; perhaps TRBD2 as D (5 bases). The CDR3 covers 13 residues. With 7 bases removed from V and 4 bases from J, the gap between germline ends came to 14 bases. Per the germline V gene, CDR1 is SEHNR and CDR2 is FQNEAQ (reference sequence). This CDR3 reads CASIGLAEYEQYF. DNA of the CDR3: TGTGCCAGCATTGGGCTAGCAGAGTACGAGCAGTACTTC.

This chain connects TRBV9 to TRBJ2-5, with 10 bases fitting TRBD1. The CDR3 spans 15 residues. The germline gives CDR1 SGDLS, CDR2 YYNGEE. After removal of 0 bases from V and 5 bases from J, the junction contained 4 bases not matched to a gene. The CDR3 region has the DNA TGTGCCAGCAGCGTAGAGACAGGGGGCGGGGAGACCCAGTACTTC. Translating gives CASSVETGGGETQYF.

This chain connects TRBV5-6 to TRBJ2-7; 8 nucleotides agree with TRBD1. Per germline, CDR1 SGHDT and CDR2 YYEEEE. V lost 0 bases to trimming and J lost 4 bases; unmatched junction nucleotides: 6. The CDR3 totals 15 residues. The CDR3 DNA follows: TGTGCCAGCAGCTTGGTTCAGGGGGCGGCGTACGAGCAGTACTTC. Translation: CASSLVQGAAYEQYF.

The chain employs TRBV28 and TRBJ2-7; possible D gene TRBD2, 6 bases. Deletions cut 2 bases from V and 7 bases from J, with 18 bases between. Germline V gene data show CDR1 as MDHEN and CDR2 as SYDVKM. This CDR3 has 15 residues. The CDR3 region has the DNA TGTGCCAGCAGTTTAACGTCGGCAGGGACTGATGAGCAGTACTTC. This gives the protein CASSLTSAGTDEQYF.

The CDR3 loop is CASSAEGGDIQYF. The DNA of the CDR3 is TGTGCCAGCTCCGCGGAAGGGGGAGACATTCAGTACTTC. The chain combines TRBV7-3 with TRBJ2-4, with D perhaps matching TRBD1 (6 bases). The CDR3 totals 13 residues. In germline, CDR1 is SGHTA, CDR2 FQGTGA. Trimming took 8 bases from V and 8 from J, leaving 16 bases between them.